This TCR beta chain is drawn from a study of blood T cell repertoires in COVID-19. The length of the CDR3 is 15 residues. Trimming took off 4 bases at V and 4 bases at J, with 16 bases between the two ends. Germline CDR1 reads MGHRA; CDR2 reads YSYEKL. Generated by immunoSEQ multiplex PCR, the TCRdb table keeps only in-frame clones and is missing some. The sample shows a few hundred thousand clones, approximately 84% of them seen only once. The chain employs TRBV4-1 and TRBJ1-1; D possibly corresponds to TRBD1 (6 bases). The receptor was derived from a man aged 40-55 years who had recovered from COVID-19. The source material was PBMCs or T cells enriched from blood (not recorded which). The chain's CDR3 is CASSLPLGGSTEAFF. In DNA form, the CDR3 reads TGCGCCAGCAGCCTCCCCCTAGGGGGATCCACTGAAGCTTTCTTT.